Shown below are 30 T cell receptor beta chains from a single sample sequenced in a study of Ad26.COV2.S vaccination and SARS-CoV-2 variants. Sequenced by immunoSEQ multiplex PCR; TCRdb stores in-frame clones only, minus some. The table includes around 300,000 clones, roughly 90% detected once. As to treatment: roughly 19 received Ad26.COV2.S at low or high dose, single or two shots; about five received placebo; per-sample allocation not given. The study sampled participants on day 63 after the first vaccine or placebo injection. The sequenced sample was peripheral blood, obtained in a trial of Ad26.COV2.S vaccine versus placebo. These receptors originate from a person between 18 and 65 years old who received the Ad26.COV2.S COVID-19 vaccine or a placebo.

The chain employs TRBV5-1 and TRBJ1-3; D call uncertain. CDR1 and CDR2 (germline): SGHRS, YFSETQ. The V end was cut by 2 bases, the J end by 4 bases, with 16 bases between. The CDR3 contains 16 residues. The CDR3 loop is CASSFSTSATGNTIYF. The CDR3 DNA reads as TGCGCCAGCAGCTTTTCGACTTCCGCAACGGGAAACACCATATATTTT.

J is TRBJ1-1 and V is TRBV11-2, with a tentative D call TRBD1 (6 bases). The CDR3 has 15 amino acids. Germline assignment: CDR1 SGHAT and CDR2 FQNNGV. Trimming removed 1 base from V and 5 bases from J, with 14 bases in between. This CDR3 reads CASSLAVGAGTEAFF. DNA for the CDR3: TGTGCCAGCAGCTTAGCGGTGGGGGCGGGGACTGAAGCTTTCTTT.

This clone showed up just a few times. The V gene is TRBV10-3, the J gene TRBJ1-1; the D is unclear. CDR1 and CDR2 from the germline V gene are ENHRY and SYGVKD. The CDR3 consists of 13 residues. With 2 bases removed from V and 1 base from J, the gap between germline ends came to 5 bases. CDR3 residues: CAISEPRNTEAFF. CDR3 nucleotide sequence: TGTGCCATCAGTGAGCCAAGGAACACTGAAGCTTTCTTT.

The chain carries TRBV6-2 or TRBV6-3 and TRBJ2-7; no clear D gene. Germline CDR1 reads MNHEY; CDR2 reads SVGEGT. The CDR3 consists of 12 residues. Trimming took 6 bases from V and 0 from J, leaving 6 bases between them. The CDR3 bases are TGTGCCAGCAGCCCCGCCTCCTACGAGCAGTACTTC. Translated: CASSPASYEQYF.

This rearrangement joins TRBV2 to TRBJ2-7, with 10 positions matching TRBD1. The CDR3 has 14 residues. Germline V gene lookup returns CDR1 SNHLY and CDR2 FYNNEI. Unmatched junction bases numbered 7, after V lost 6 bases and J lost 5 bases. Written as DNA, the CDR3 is TGTGCCAGCAGGCCGGGACAGGGGATCGACGAGCAGTACTTC. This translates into CASRPGQGIDEQYF.

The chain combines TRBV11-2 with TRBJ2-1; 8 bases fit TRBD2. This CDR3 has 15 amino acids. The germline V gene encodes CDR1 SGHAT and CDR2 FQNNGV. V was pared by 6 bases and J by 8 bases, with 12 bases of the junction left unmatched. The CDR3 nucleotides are TGTGCCAGCAGTTTTAGCGGGACACACGGGGATGAGCAGTTCTTC. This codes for CASSFSGTHGDEQFF. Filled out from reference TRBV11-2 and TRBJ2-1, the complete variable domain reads EAGVAQSPRYKIIEKRQSVAFWCNPISGHATLYWYQQILGQGPKLLIQFQNNGVVDDSQLPKDRFSAERLKGVDSTLKIQPAKLEDSAVYLCASSFSGTHGDEQFFGPGTRLTVL.

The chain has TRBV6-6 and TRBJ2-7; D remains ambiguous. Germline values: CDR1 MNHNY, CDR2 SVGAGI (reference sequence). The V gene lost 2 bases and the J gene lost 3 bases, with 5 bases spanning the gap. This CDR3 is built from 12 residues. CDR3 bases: TGTGCCAGCAGTTACAATGGCTACGAGCAGTACTTC. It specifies CASSYNGYEQYF.

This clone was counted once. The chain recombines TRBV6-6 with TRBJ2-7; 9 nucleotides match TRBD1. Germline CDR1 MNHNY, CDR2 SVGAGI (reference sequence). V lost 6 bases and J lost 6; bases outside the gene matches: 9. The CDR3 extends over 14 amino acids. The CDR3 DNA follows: TGTGCCAGCAGAAATTCCGGGACAGGGCCCGAGCAGTACTTC. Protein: CASRNSGTGPEQYF.

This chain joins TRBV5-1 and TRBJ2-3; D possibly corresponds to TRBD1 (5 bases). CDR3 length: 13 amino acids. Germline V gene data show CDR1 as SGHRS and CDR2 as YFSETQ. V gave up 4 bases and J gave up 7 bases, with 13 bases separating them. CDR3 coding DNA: TGCGCCAGCAGCCCGGAAACAGGCTATACGCAGTATTTT. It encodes CASSPETGYTQYF.

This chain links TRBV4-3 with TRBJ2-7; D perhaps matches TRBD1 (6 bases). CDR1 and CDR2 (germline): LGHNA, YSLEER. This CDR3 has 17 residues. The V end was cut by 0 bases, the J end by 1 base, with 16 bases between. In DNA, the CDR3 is TGCGCCAGCAGCCAAGATCTGGGGCAGGGGCTTTCCTACGAGCAGTACTTC. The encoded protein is CASSQDLGQGLSYEQYF.

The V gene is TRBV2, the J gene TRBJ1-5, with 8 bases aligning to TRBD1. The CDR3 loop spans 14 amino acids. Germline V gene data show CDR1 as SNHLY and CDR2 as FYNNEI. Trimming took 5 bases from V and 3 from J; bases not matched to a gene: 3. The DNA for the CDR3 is TGTGCCAGCAGTCGGGACAGGAACAATCAGCCCCAGCATTTT. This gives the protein CASSRDRNNQPQHF.

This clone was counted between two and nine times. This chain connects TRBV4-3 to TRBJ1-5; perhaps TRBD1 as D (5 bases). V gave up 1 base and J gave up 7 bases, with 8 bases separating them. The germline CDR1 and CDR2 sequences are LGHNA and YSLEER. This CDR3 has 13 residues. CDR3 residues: CASSQAREQPQHF. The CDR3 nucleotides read TGCGCCAGCAGCCAAGCCAGGGAGCAGCCCCAGCATTTT.

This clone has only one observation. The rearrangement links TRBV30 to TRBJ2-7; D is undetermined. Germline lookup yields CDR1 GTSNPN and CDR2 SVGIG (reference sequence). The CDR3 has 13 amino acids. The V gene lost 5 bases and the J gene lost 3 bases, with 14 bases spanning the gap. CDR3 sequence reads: CAWGVTFDYEQYF. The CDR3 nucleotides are TGTGCCTGGGGGGTTACTTTTGACTACGAGCAGTACTTC.

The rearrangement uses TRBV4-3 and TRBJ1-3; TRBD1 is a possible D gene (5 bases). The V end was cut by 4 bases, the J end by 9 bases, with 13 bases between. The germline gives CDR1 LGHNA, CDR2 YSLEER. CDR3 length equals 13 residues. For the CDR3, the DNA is TGCGCCAGCAGCCCTGGGACGGAAACCACCATATATTTT. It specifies CASSPGTETTIYF.

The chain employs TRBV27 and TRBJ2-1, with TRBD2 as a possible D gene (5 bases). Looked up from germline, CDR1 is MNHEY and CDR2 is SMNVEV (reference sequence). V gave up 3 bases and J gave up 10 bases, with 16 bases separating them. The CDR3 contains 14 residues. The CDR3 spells CASSFIEGSREQFF. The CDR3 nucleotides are TGTGCCAGCAGTTTTATTGAGGGATCGCGGGAGCAGTTCTTC.

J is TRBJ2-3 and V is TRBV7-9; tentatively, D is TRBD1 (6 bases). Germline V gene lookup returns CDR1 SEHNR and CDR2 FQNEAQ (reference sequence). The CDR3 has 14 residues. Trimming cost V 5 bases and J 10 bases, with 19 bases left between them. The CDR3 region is CASSTTSDRTAQYF. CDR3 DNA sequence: TGTGCCAGCAGCACAACATCGGACAGAACCGCGCAGTATTTT. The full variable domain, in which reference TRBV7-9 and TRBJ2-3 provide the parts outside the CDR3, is DTGVSQNPRHKITKRGQNVTFRCDPISEHNRLYWYRQTLGQGPEFLTYFQNEAQLEKSRLLSDRFSAERPKGSFSTLEIQRTEQGDSAMYLCASSTTSDRTAQYFGPGTRLTVL.

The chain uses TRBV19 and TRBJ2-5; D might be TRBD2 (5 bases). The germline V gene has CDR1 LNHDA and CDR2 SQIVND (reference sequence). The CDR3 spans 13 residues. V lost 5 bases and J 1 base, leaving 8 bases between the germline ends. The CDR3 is CASSRLSQETQYF. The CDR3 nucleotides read TGTGCCAGTAGTCGACTAAGCCAAGAGACCCAGTACTTC. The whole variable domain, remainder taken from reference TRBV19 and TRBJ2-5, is DGGITQSPKYLFRKEGQNVTLSCEQNLNHDAMYWYRQDPGQGLRLIYYSQIVNDFQKGDIAEGYSVSREKKESFPLTVTSAQKNPTAFYLCASSRLSQETQYFGPGTRLLVL.

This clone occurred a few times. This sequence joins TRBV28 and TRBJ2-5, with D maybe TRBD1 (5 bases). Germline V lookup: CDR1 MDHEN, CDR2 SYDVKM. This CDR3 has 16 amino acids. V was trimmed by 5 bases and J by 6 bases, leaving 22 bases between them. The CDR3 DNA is TGTGCCAGCAGTCCGGCAGGGCGAAATGGTGCTCAGACCCAGTACTTC. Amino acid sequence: CASSPAGRNGAQTQYF.

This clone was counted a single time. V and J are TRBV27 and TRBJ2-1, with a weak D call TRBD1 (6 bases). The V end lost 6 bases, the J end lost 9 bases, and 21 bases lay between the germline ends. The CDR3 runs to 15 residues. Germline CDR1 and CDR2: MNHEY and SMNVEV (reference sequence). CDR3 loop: CASRGNLGGISEQFF. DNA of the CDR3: TGTGCCAGCAGGGGGAATTTAGGGGGAATAAGTGAGCAGTTCTTC.

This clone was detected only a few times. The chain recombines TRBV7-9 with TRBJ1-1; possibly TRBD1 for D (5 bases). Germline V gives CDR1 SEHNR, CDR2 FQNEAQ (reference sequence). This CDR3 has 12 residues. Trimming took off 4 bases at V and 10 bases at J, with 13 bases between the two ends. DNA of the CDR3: TGTGCCAGCAGCTCCTCCGGGACCAGAGCTTTCTTT. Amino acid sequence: CASSSSGTRAFF.

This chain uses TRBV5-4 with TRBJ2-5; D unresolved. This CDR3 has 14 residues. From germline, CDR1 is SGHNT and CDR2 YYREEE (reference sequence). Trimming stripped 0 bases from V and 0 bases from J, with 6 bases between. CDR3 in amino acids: CASSLGDYQETQYF. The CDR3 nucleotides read TGTGCCAGCAGCTTGGGGGATTACCAAGAGACCCAGTACTTC.

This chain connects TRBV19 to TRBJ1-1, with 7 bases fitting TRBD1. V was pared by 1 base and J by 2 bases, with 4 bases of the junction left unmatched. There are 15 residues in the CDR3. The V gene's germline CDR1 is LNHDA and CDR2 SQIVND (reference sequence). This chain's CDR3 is CASSIGRQGNTEAFF. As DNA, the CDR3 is TGTGCCAGTAGTATAGGGAGACAGGGTAACACTGAAGCTTTCTTT.

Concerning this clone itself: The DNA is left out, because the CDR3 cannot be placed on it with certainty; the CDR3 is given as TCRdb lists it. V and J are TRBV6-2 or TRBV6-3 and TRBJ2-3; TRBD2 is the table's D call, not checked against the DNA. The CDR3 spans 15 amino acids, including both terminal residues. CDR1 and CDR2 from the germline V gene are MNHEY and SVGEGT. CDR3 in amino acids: CASSYFGPGTDTQYF.

CDR3 in amino acids: CSVERQGYEQYF. In nucleotides, the CDR3 is TGCAGCGTTGAAAGGCAGGGCTACGAGCAGTACTTC. J is TRBJ2-7 and V is TRBV29-1; D possibly corresponds to TRBD1 (5 bases). The CDR3 has 12 residues. V was clipped by 2 bases and J by 3 bases, with 8 bases between them. The germline CDR1 and CDR2 sequences are SQVTM and ANQGSEA.

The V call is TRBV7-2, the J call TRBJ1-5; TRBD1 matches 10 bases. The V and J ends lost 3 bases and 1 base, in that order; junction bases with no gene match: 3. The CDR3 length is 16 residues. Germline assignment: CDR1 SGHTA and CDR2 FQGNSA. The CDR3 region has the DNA TGTGCCAGCAGCTTCCAGACAGGGGGCAGCAATCAGCCCCAGCATTTT. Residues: CASSFQTGGSNQPQHF.

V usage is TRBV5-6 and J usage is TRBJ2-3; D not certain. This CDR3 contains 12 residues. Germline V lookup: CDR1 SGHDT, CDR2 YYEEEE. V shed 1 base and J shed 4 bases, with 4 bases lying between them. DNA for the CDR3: TGTGCCAGCAGCTTGTTATCAGATACGCAGTATTTT. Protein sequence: CASSLLSDTQYF.

The DNA of the CDR3 is TGTGCCAGCAGCAACTCCCCGGGACAGGGGAGTTCTTCTAACTATGGCTACACCTTC. Translated, it gives CASSNSPGQGSSSNYGYTF. The chain links TRBV7-9 to TRBJ1-2, with 10 bases matching TRBD1. The CDR3 loop spans 19 amino acids. CDR1 is SEHNR and CDR2 is FQNEAQ in the germline V gene (reference sequence). Losses at the gene ends were 5 bases for V and 0 bases for J; bases not matched to a gene: 15. Drawing the rest from reference TRBV7-9 and TRBJ1-2, the complete variable domain is DTGVSQNPRHKITKRGQNVTFRCDPISEHNRLYWYRQTLGQGPEFLTYFQNEAQLEKSRLLSDRFSAERPKGSFSTLEIQRTEQGDSAMYLCASSNSPGQGSSSNYGYTFGSGTRLTVV.

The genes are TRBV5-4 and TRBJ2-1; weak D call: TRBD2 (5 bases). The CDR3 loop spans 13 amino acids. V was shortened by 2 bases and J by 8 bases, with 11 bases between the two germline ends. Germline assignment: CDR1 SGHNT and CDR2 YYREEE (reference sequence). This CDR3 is CASSLVQEDEQFF. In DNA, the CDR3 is TGTGCCAGCAGCTTAGTGCAGGAGGATGAGCAGTTCTTC.

The CDR3 reads CAAKGTDANTGELFF. The DNA for the CDR3 is TGTGCCGCAAAAGGGACAGACGCGAACACCGGGGAGCTGTTTTTT. This sequence joins TRBV19 and TRBJ2-2; 7 nucleotides agree with TRBD1. Per the germline V gene, CDR1 is LNHDA and CDR2 is SQIVND (reference sequence). The J segment lost 0 bases and the V segment lost 11 bases, leaving 9 bases of the junction unmatched. The CDR3 extends over 15 amino acids. Based on the CDR3 plus reference TRBV19 and TRBJ2-2, the full variable domain is DGGITQSPKYLFRKEGQNVTLSCEQNLNHDAMYWYRQDPGQGLRLIYYSQIVNDFQKGDIAEGYSVSREKKESFPLTVTSAQKNPTAFYLCAAKGTDANTGELFFGEGSRLTVL.

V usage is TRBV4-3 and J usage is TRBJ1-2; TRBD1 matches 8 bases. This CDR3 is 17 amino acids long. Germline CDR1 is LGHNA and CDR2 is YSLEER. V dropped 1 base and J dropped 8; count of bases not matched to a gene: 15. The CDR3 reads CASSQALAGQAPGGYTF. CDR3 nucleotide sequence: TGCGCCAGCAGCCAAGCTCTGGCGGGACAGGCCCCGGGGGGCTACACCTTC.